Here is one TCR beta chain with its context. No antigen is known for it. From germline, CDR1 is SGHRS and CDR2 YFSETQ. The CDR3 contains 14 residues. The J segment lost 9 bases and the V segment lost 3 bases, leaving 9 bases of the junction unmatched. Each CDR3 protein gets one entry after TCRdb re-called the 5' RACE reads with MiXCR. The sample holds some 670,000 distinct CDR3 sequences, roughly 12% seen once. The record originates from a study of T cells after yellow fever vaccination. General observations from the study: Any FACS-sorted repertoire could hold abundant clonotypes that contaminate it from the bulk population.

Sequences were derived from PBMCs, sampled on the day of the yellow fever booster vaccination. The source is a man aged 25 to 45 who received the YFV17D yellow fever vaccine. The chain links TRBV5-1 to TRBJ1-1; 9 bases map to TRBD1. In DNA form, the CDR3 reads TGCGCCAGCAGCTCGCAAGGGACAGGGAATAAAGCTTTCTTT. Encoded protein: CASSSQGTGNKAFF.